The rows below give T cell receptor beta chains drawn from one sample of a study of response to subunit inactivated influenza vaccine. TCRdb itself ran the RT-PCR reads through MiXCR, one entry per CDR3 protein. The sample holds roughly 700,000 distinct CDR3 sequences, approximately 13% seen once. The specimen comprised PBMCs from blood, sampled 14 to 15 days before vaccination. These receptors were taken from a man over 45 who received an inactivated influenza vaccine. The CDR3 runs from the conserved cysteine through the conserved F or W. The D gene is left open where the match is weak. Not every row has a clone size; where given, it reads once, few, many or a size class.

J gene | clone size | CDR3 length | V gene | D gene | CDR3 protein | CDR3 DNA
TRBJ1-1 | many | 12 | TRBV7-9 | . | CASSRMNTEAFF | TGTGCCAGCAGCCGGATGAACACTGAAGCTTTCTTT
TRBJ2-5 | . | 14 | TRBV6-2/TRBV6-3 | . | CASRTSGGPETQYF | TGTGCCAGCAGGACGTCGGGTGGGCCTGAGACCCAGTACTTC
TRBJ2-3 | many | 15 | TRBV20-1 | . | CSAKDWTSITDTQYF | TGCAGTGCTAAGGACTGGACATCCATCACAGATACGCAGTATTTT
TRBJ1-4 | . | 12 | TRBV7-2 | . | CASSRDTEKLFF | TGTGCCAGCAGCCGGGACACCGAAAAACTGTTTTTT
TRBJ1-2 | many | 16 | TRBV4-2 | . | CASSQEPSFVNYGYTF | TGTGCCAGCAGCCAAGAACCCAGCTTCGTTAACTATGGCTACACCTTC
TRBJ2-1 | few | 12 | TRBV6-2/TRBV6-3 | . | CASSAWTEEKFF | TGTGCCAGCAGTGCTTGGACAGAGGAGAAGTTCTTC
TRBJ2-3 | few | 16 | TRBV5-1 | . | CASTWGDKGGTDTQYF | TGCGCCAGCACCTGGGGAGACAAGGGGGGCACAGATACGCAGTATTTT
TRBJ2-7 | once | 15 | TRBV3-1 | TRBD1 | CASSHSGTGVWEQYF | TGTGCCAGCAGCCATTCCGGGACAGGGGTTTGGGAGCAGTACTTC
TRBJ2-3 | . | 14 | TRBV20-1 | . | CSARGLDSTDTQYF | TGCAGTGCTAGAGGACTCGACAGTACAGATACGCAGTATTTT
TRBJ2-7 | many | 15 | TRBV28 | . | CASSFPGQGTYEQYF | TGTGCCAGCAGTTTCCCCGGGCAGGGCACCTACGAGCAGTACTTC
TRBJ2-5 | few | 15 | TRBV18 | TRBD1 | CASSPQGGASETQYF | TGTGCCAGCTCACCACAAGGGGGCGCATCGGAGACCCAGTACTTC
TRBJ1-6 | few | 13 | TRBV20-1 | . | CSASGQLNSPLHF | TGCAGTGCTAGCGGACAGTTGAATTCACCCCTCCACTTT
TRBJ2-7 | . | 16 | TRBV4-3 | TRBD1 | CASSQDSTGAGYEQYF | TGCGCCAGCAGCCAAGATAGCACAGGGGCTGGGTACGAGCAGTACTTC
TRBJ1-5 | . | 13 | TRBV2 | . | CASGGYSNQPQHF | TGTGCCAGCGGGGGGTATAGCAATCAGCCCCAGCATTTT
TRBJ2-3 | many | 15 | TRBV7-8 | TRBD2 | CASRPLAGVGDTQYF | TGTGCCAGCAGACCACTAGCGGGAGTTGGAGATACGCAGTATTTT
TRBJ2-5 | . | 13 | TRBV20-1 | . | CSARSARKETQYF | TGCAGTGCTAGATCGGCTAGGAAAGAGACCCAGTACTTC
TRBJ2-1 | few | 14 | TRBV9 | TRBD2 | CASSGTSADNEQFF | TGTGCCAGCAGCGGGACTAGCGCAGACAATGAGCAGTTCTTC
TRBJ2-7 | . | 14 | TRBV20-1 | TRBD2 | CSARTSGSFYEQYF | TGCAGTGCTAGGACTAGCGGGAGTTTCTACGAGCAGTACTTC
TRBJ2-3 | many | 14 | TRBV29-1 | . | CSATLGASTDTQYF | TGCAGCGCTACCTTAGGGGCCAGCACAGATACGCAGTATTTT
TRBJ1-1 | . | 16 | TRBV7-8 | TRBD1 | CASSKTGGFYYTEAFF | TGTGCCAGCAGCAAGACAGGGGGCTTCTATTACACTGAAGCTTTCTTT
TRBJ2-7 | once | 14 | TRBV5-8 | . | CASSLVGLGGEQYF | TGTGCCAGCAGCTTGGTGGGCCTCGGCGGCGAGCAGTACTTC
TRBJ2-3 | . | 15 | TRBV10-3 | . | CAISELLGGTDTQYF | TGTGCCATCAGTGAGCTTTTGGGGGGCACAGATACGCAGTATTTT
TRBJ2-1 | . | 17 | TRBV7-9 | TRBD2 | CASSLALSHHSGGTQFF | TGTGCCAGCAGCTTAGCGCTCTCTCACCATTCGGGGGGAACGCAGTTCTTC
TRBJ2-2 | . | 15 | TRBV4-2 | . | CASRETRANTGELFF | TGTGCCAGCAGGGAGACTAGGGCGAACACCGGGGAGCTGTTTTTT
TRBJ2-1 | . | 16 | TRBV28 | . | CASSLFWDNSYNEQFF | TGTGCCAGCAGTTTATTTTGGGACAACTCCTACAATGAGCAGTTCTTC
TRBJ2-3 | . | 10 | TRBV11-2 | . | CATRGDTQYF | TGTGCCACCCGTGGGGATACGCAGTATTTT
TRBJ2-3 | . | 14 | TRBV7-2 | TRBD1 | CASSLDRATDTQYF | TGTGCCAGCAGCTTGGACAGGGCCACAGATACGCAGTATTTT
TRBJ2-5 | many | 14 | TRBV29-1 | . | CSVEHGALRGTQYF | TGCAGCGTTGAACACGGGGCCCTGAGGGGGACCCAGTACTTC
TRBJ2-2 | . | 15 | TRBV7-2 | . | CASSSRTYGTGELFF | TGTGCCAGCAGCTCTCGGACATACGGCACCGGGGAGCTGTTTTTT
TRBJ1-5 | few | 15 | TRBV7-2 | . | CASSLTAGINQPQHF | TGTGCCAGCAGCTTAACTGCGGGGATCAATCAGCCCCAGCATTTT
TRBJ1-1 | few | 13 | TRBV6-2/TRBV6-3 | . | CASVFTLTGEAFF | TGTGCCAGCGTCTTTACTCTTACAGGGGAAGCTTTCTTT
TRBJ2-7 | few | 15 | TRBV28 | TRBD2 | CASSLLAGGIHEQYF | TGTGCCAGCAGTTTGCTGGCGGGGGGGATCCACGAGCAGTACTTC
TRBJ2-2 | few | 16 | TRBV7-9 | TRBD2 | CASSSTSVANTGELFF | TGTGCCAGCAGCTCCACTAGCGTAGCGAACACCGGGGAGCTGTTTTTT